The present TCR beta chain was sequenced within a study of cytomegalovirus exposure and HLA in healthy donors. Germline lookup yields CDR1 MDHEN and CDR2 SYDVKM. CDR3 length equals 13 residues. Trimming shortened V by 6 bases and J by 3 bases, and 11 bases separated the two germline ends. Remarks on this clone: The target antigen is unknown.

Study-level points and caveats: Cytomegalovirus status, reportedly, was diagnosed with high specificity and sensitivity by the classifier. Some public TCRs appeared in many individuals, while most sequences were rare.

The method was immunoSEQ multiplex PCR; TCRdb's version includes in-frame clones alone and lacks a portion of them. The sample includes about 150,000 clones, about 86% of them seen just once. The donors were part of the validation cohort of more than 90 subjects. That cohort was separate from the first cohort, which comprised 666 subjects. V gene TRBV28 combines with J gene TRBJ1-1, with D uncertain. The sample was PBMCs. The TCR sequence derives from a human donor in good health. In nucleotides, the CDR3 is TGTGCCAGCAGGTCGAGCTACTACACTGAAGCTTTCTTT. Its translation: CASRSSYYTEAFF.